The next 16 T cell receptor beta chains were all read from a single sample in a study of T cell responses to AZD1222 COVID-19 vaccine. Generated by immunoSEQ multiplex PCR, the TCRdb table keeps only in-frame clones and is missing some. In the table there are tens of thousands of clones, over 75% of which are singletons. Sample: peripheral blood, taken 28 days after the second AZD1222 dose. The receptor source for this set is an adult who received the AZD1222 COVID-19 vaccine.

The rearrangement uses TRBV7-9 and TRBJ1-1; D might be TRBD1 (6 bases). Germline V gene sequence: CDR1 SEHNR, CDR2 FQNEAQ (reference sequence). The germline V and J ends were trimmed by 5 bases and 7 bases, with 14 bases remaining between them. CDR3 length: 13 amino acids. Here the CDR3 reads CASSLTGQLEAFF. DNA for the CDR3: TGTGCCAGCAGCCTAACCGGACAGCTTGAAGCTTTCTTT.

The V and J genes are TRBV9 and TRBJ1-3; TRBD1 matches 8 bases. V trimming: 3 bases; J trimming: 0 bases; junction bases outside the gene matches: 5. From germline, CDR1 is SGDLS and CDR2 YYNGEE. There are 16 residues in the CDR3. The CDR3 DNA reads as TGTGCCAGCAGCGCGGACAGGGCCAGCTCTGGAAACACCATATATTTT. As protein: CASSADRASSGNTIYF.

The V gene is TRBV7-2, the J gene TRBJ2-3; 8 bases map to TRBD1. Unmatched junction bases numbered 10, after V lost 4 bases and J lost 4 bases. Per the germline V gene, CDR1 is SGHTA and CDR2 is FQGNSA. The CDR3 is made up of 16 amino acids. The CDR3 bases are TGTGCCAGCAGCTACCAGGGGGCGAGACTTTCAGATACGCAGTATTTT. Amino acids: CASSYQGARLSDTQYF.

The rearrangement joins TRBV30 to TRBJ1-6; unclear D gene. The germline V gene has CDR1 GTSNPN and CDR2 SVGIG (reference sequence). This CDR3 region has 13 residues. V lost 0 bases and J lost 8, with 8 bases in between. CDR3 DNA: TGTGCCTGGAGTGTAGGGAAGGATTCACCCCTCCACTTT. Translating gives CAWSVGKDSPLHF.

V gene TRBV28 combines with J gene TRBJ1-3; possibly TRBD1 for D (5 bases). The CDR3 runs 14 residues. CDR1 and CDR2 (germline): MDHEN, SYDVKM. Trimming pared 3 bases from V and 2 bases from J, leaving 8 bases between. CDR3 sequence (DNA): TGTGCCAGCAGTTTGGCGGGACCTGGAAACACCATATATTTT. Its translation is CASSLAGPGNTIYF.

This chain connects TRBV3-1 (or the pseudogene TRBV3-2) to TRBJ1-3, with TRBD1 matching 7 bases. There are 17 residues in the CDR3. The ends lost 2 bases at V and 1 base at J; junction bases unmatched: 8. Germline lookup yields CDR1 LGHDT and CDR2 YNNKEL (reference sequence). This CDR3 reads CASSQTLGGGSGNTIYF. The CDR3 nucleotides read TGTGCCAGCAGCCAAACCTTAGGGGGCGGATCTGGAAACACCATATATTTT.

The rearrangement joins TRBV18 to TRBJ1-6, with 7 bases aligning to TRBD1. Germline CDR1 reads KGHSH; CDR2 reads LQKENI. The CDR3 contains 18 residues. With 0 bases clipped from V and 6 bases from J, the junction kept 11 bases outside the gene matches. The CDR3, as DNA: TGTGCCAGCTCACCACCGAGGGGGCTGGATGGTTTTAATTCACCCCTCCACTTT. Translating gives CASSPPRGLDGFNSPLHF.

This clone is medium-sized (0.01 to 0.1%) by share. The chain uses TRBV12-3 or TRBV12-4 and TRBJ2-2; D not certain. Trimming cost V 6 bases and J 3 bases, with 5 bases left between them. The length of the CDR3 is 12 residues. CDR3 region: CASSHHTGELFF. The DNA for the CDR3 is TGTGCCAGCAGCCACCACACCGGGGAGCTGTTTTTT.

On this clone: Other DNA variants within this sample encode the same CDR3. This sequence joins TRBV28 and TRBJ1-3, with 7 bases lining up with TRBD1. Germline V gene data show CDR1 as MDHEN and CDR2 as SYDVKM. Trimming cost V 4 bases and J 1 base; bases outside gene matches: 1. The CDR3 has 14 amino acids. The CDR3 region has the DNA TGTGCCAGCAGTTCAGGGGGATCTGGAAACACCATATATTTT. Its protein is CASSSGGSGNTIYF.

The rearrangement uses TRBV18 and TRBJ2-6; D ambiguous. Between the trimmed V and J ends, which lost 1 base and 0 bases, there was a span of 1 base. Germline V gives CDR1 KGHSH, CDR2 LQKENI. The CDR3 runs to 14 residues. The CDR3 DNA reads TGTGCCAGCTCACCACGCTCTGGGGCCAACGTCCTGACTTTC. As protein: CASSPRSGANVLTF.

The J gene is TRBJ2-2, the V gene TRBV7-6; D ambiguous. The CDR3 runs 15 residues. V lost 5 bases and J lost 0, with 10 bases in between. Germline V gene lookup returns CDR1 SGHVS and CDR2 FNYEAQ. The CDR3, as DNA: TGTGCCAGCAGCCCCATGTTCGCGAACACCGGGGAGCTGTTTTTT. It specifies CASSPMFANTGELFF.

In this sample, this clone turned up a few times. This chain uses TRBV30 with TRBJ2-1, with D uncertain. Germline V gene lookup returns CDR1 GTSNPN and CDR2 SVGIG (reference sequence). CDR3 length: 14 amino acids. The V end was cut by 1 base, the J end by 2 bases, with 9 bases between. In DNA, the CDR3 is TGTGCCTGGAGTGAAGGGATAGCCTACAATGAGCAGTTCTTC. It encodes CAWSEGIAYNEQFF.

V and J are TRBV5-5 and TRBJ2-2; D might be TRBD1 (6 bases). Germline CDR1 reads SGHKS; CDR2 reads YYEKEE (reference sequence). Trimming took 0 bases from V and 7 from J, leaving 10 bases between them. The length of the CDR3 is 14 residues. This CDR3 reads CASSLATGRGELFF. The CDR3, as DNA: TGTGCCAGCAGCTTGGCTACAGGGCGCGGGGAGCTGTTTTTT.

The chain couples TRBV5-1 to TRBJ1-6; perhaps TRBD1 as D (5 bases). Germline V gene lookup returns CDR1 SGHRS and CDR2 YFSETQ. There are 15 residues in the CDR3. The germline V and J ends were trimmed by 0 bases and 5 bases, with 9 bases remaining between them. CDR3 DNA: TGCGCCAGCAGCTTGGCGGGACGGGATAATTCACCCCTCCACTTT. This encodes CASSLAGRDNSPLHF.

The chain uses TRBV2 and TRBJ2-1, with D possibly matching TRBD2 (5 bases). The CDR3 covers 13 residues. V lost 6 bases to trimming and J lost 4 bases, with 10 bases between them. The germline V gene has CDR1 SNHLY and CDR2 FYNNEI. The CDR3 reads CASSWTVYNEQFF. The DNA of the CDR3 is TGTGCCAGCAGCTGGACTGTGTACAATGAGCAGTTCTTC.

CDR3 DNA sequence: TGTGCCAGCAGCTTAGTTGTTTTCGTGGGATCCACAGATACGCAGTATTTT. It is translated as CASSLVVFVGSTDTQYF. The chain has TRBV11-3 and TRBJ2-3; D is undetermined. Germline CDR1 reads SGHNT; CDR2 reads YENEEA. The CDR3 extends over 17 amino acids. V was pared by 1 base and J by 2 bases, with 16 bases between.